This T cell receptor beta chain was observed in a study of cytomegalovirus exposure and HLA in healthy donors. This clone was seen only once. CDR1 is SGHAT, CDR2 FQNNGV, per germline. V was pared by 8 bases and J by 3 bases, with 13 bases between. CDR3 length equals 13 residues. Primers: 60 Vbeta forward and 13 Jbeta reverse. Only in-frame clones appear in the TCRdb table, and some are missing; sequencing was by immunoSEQ multiplex PCR. The sample lists under 60,000 clones, 60% to 85% seen once, with about 3.3% in the top ten. V gene TRBV11-2 combines with J gene TRBJ1-2, with D possibly matching TRBD1 (5 bases). This TCR was recovered from a middle-aged woman in good health and CMV-seropositive. Material: PBMCs. The CDR3 DNA is TGTGCCAGCCGCCGCGCGGGGGACTATGGCTACACCTTC. Residues: CASRRAGDYGYTF. The full variable domain, rest sourced from reference TRBV11-2 and TRBJ1-2, is EAGVAQSPRYKIIEKRQSVAFWCNPISGHATLYWYQQILGQGPKLLIQFQNNGVVDDSQLPKDRFSAERLKGVDSTLKIQPAKLEDSAVYLCASRRAGDYGYTFGSGTRLTVV.